A single sample gave rise to the 23 T cell receptor beta chains below, sequenced in a study of T cell responses to AZD1222 COVID-19 vaccine (dated by TCRdb to the early 2020s). The library was obtained by the immunoSEQ multiplex PCR assay. This is the immuneACCESS table as TCRdb keeps it, with only in-frame sequences that have V and J called. A part of the clones is gone; compared with another copy, unresolved V genes explain less than half, and the rest is unexplained. The sample data list 130,000 or so clones, and around 93% of these were observed just once. The ten largest account for 1.1% of the sample. The time point label for this specimen denotes: baseline before first vaccination. The material sequenced was peripheral blood, taken on day 0 of AZD1222 vaccination. All receptors come from an adult in good health.

V gene TRBV5-1 combines with J gene TRBJ1-6; the match to TRBD1 covers 10 bases. Germline CDR1 and CDR2: SGHRS and YFSETQ. The CDR3 extends over 14 amino acids. The trim removed 0 bases at V and 13 bases at J, leaving 4 bases unmatched. DNA for the CDR3: TGCGCCAGCAGCTTGGCCGGACAGGGGGAGCCCCTCCACTTT. It yields the protein CASSLAGQGEPLHF.

The chain couples TRBV5-8 to TRBJ1-4; TRBD1 might be the D (6 bases). V was trimmed by 4 bases and J by 0 bases, leaving 10 bases between them. Germline CDR1 SGHTS, CDR2 YDEGEE. This CDR3 spans 15 amino acids. The CDR3 DNA is TGTGCCAGCAGCCGAAGGGGGTCAACTAATGAAAAACTGTTTTTT. This codes for CASSRRGSTNEKLFF.

The chain is built from TRBV15 and TRBJ1-1; D call uncertain. CDR1 LNHNV and CDR2 YYDKDF come from the germline V gene (reference sequence). V was clipped by 0 bases and J by 1 base, with 6 bases between them. This CDR3 contains 14 residues. CDR3 nucleotide sequence: TGTGCCACCAGCAGAGATCCGGCGAACACTGAAGCTTTCTTT. Encoded protein: CATSRDPANTEAFF.

The chain employs TRBV7-9 and TRBJ2-2, with 7 bases fitting TRBD2. The V segment lost 5 bases and the J segment 4 bases; nucleotides outside the gene matches: 10. Germline CDR1 reads SEHNR; CDR2 reads FQNEAQ (reference sequence). The CDR3 runs 16 residues. The CDR3 region has the DNA TGTGCCAGCAGCAGAGCGGGGAGGTTCCCCACCGGGGAGCTGTTTTTT. Encoded protein: CASSRAGRFPTGELFF. The full variable domain, with the rest looked up from reference TRBV7-9 and TRBJ2-2, is DTGVSQNPRHKITKRGQNVTFRCDPISEHNRLYWYRQTLGQGPEFLTYFQNEAQLEKSRLLSDRFSAERPKGSFSTLEIQRTEQGDSAMYLCASSRAGRFPTGELFFGEGSRLTVL.

This clone was picked up one time. For the CDR3, the DNA is TGTGCCAGGGGGACTGGGAACACTGAAGCTTTCTTT. As protein: CARGTGNTEAFF. The chain has TRBV2 and TRBJ1-1, with TRBD1 as a possible D gene (5 bases). Trimming took 9 bases from V and 1 from J, leaving 9 bases between them. CDR1 and CDR2 from the germline V gene are SNHLY and FYNNEI. The CDR3 is 12 amino acids.

This chain connects TRBV3-1 (or the pseudogene TRBV3-2) to TRBJ2-2; possible D gene TRBD2, 6 bases. V lost 1 base and J 6 bases, leaving 15 bases between the germline ends. CDR1 is LGHDT, CDR2 YNNKEL, per germline (reference sequence). CDR3 length: 16 residues. The CDR3: CASSQGQRLVPGELFF. CDR3 DNA sequence: TGTGCCAGCAGCCAAGGTCAGCGACTAGTTCCCGGGGAGCTGTTTTTT.

V and J are TRBV29-1 and TRBJ2-2, with 10 nucleotides matching TRBD1. Germline-derived CDR1 and CDR2 are SQVTM and ANQGSEA. Trimming cost V 7 bases and J 3 bases; bases outside gene matches: 2. The CDR3 has 13 residues. In DNA form, the CDR3 reads TGCAGCGCCGACAGGGGGCACACCGGGGAGCTGTTTTTT. Protein: CSADRGHTGELFF.

The chain carries TRBV19 and TRBJ1-2, with 11 bases lining up with TRBD1. V was pared by 4 bases and J by 4 bases, with 8 bases of the junction left unmatched. Germline CDR1 and CDR2: LNHDA and SQIVND (reference sequence). The CDR3 length is 16 residues. CDR3 DNA: TGTGCCAGTAGTACCTGGACAGGGGGCATGGGCTATGGCTACACCTTC. Protein: CASSTWTGGMGYGYTF.

The chain has TRBV2 and TRBJ2-1; maybe TRBD2 (7 bases). Germline V CDR1 and CDR2: SNHLY, FYNNEI. The V end lost 6 bases, the J end lost 6 bases, and 18 bases lay between the germline ends. The CDR3 has 15 residues. The DNA for the CDR3 is TGTGCCAGCAGCCTGGGGGCGGGAGTTAGCAATGAGCAGTTCTTC. Protein product: CASSLGAGVSNEQFF.

The count of this clone is one. The chain uses TRBV6-5 and TRBJ2-6, with a possible D match to TRBD1 (6 bases). There are 15 residues in the CDR3. Between the trimmed V and J ends, which lost 5 bases and 1 base, there was a span of 9 bases. Germline lookup yields CDR1 MNHEY and CDR2 SVGAGI. The CDR3 region is CASSPGQSGANVLTF. As DNA, the CDR3 is TGTGCCAGCAGTCCAGGACAGTCTGGGGCCAACGTCCTGACTTTC.

The V and J genes are TRBV6-5 and TRBJ2-5; D is perhaps TRBD2 (6 bases). V was shortened by 6 bases and J by 1 base, with 12 bases between the two germline ends. This CDR3 is 14 amino acids long. Germline assignment: CDR1 MNHEY and CDR2 SVGAGI. The CDR3 spells CASRLATFQETQYF. The CDR3 DNA follows: TGTGCCAGCAGGCTAGCGACTTTCCAAGAGACCCAGTACTTC.

J is TRBJ1-2 and V is TRBV19; D unclear. The V gene lost 1 base and the J gene lost 7 bases, with 1 base spanning the gap. Germline values: CDR1 LNHDA, CDR2 SQIVND (reference sequence). The CDR3 consists of 10 residues. In DNA form, the CDR3 reads TGTGCCAGTAGTATAGGTGGCTACACCTTC. This gives the protein CASSIGGYTF. The variable domain in full, completed from reference TRBV19 and TRBJ1-2, reads DGGITQSPKYLFRKEGQNVTLSCEQNLNHDAMYWYRQDPGQGLRLIYYSQIVNDFQKGDIAEGYSVSREKKESFPLTVTSAQKNPTAFYLCASSIGGYTFGSGTRLTVV.

The CDR3 DNA follows: TGTGCCAGCTCACGGGGTATTAAACCCGATGGCTACACCTTC. Translation: CASSRGIKPDGYTF. The chain couples TRBV18 to TRBJ1-2; D remains ambiguous. This CDR3 spans 14 amino acids. V was clipped by 4 bases and J by 6 bases, with 15 bases between them. Germline V lookup: CDR1 KGHSH, CDR2 LQKENI. The full variable domain, rest sourced from reference TRBV18 and TRBJ1-2, is NAGVMQNPRHLVRRRGQEARLRCSPMKGHSHVYWYRQLPEEGLKFMVYLQKENIIDESGMPKERFSAEFPKEGPSILRIQQVVRGDSAAYFCASSRGIKPDGYTFGSGTRLTVV.

The chain recombines TRBV5-1 with TRBJ1-2, with TRBD1 matching 9 bases. The germline V gene encodes CDR1 SGHRS and CDR2 YFSETQ. The CDR3 extends over 15 amino acids. V lost 0 bases to trimming and J lost 4 bases; unmatched junction nucleotides: 4. DNA for the CDR3: TGCGCCAGCAGCTTGGGGGACAGGGTTGGCTATGGCTACACCTTC. This gives the protein CASSLGDRVGYGYTF.

The rearrangement links TRBV6-5 to TRBJ1-4; D gene unclear. Germline loops: CDR1 MNHEY, CDR2 SVGAGI. The V end was cut by 6 bases, the J end by 8 bases, with 13 bases between. CDR3 length: 13 amino acids. The CDR3: CASSLTGGEKLFF. CDR3 nucleotides: TGTGCCAGCAGCCTGACCGGAGGGGAAAAACTGTTTTTT.

The chain employs TRBV21-1 and TRBJ2-1. TRBV21-1 is designated a pseudogene. The CDR3 has 16 residues. The CDR3 DNA follows: TGTGCCAGCACTTTAGGGGTAGCTGAGACGGGGAATGAGCAGTTCTTC. This sequence encodes CASTLGVAETGNEQFF.

The V gene is TRBV7-9, the J gene TRBJ2-1, with 7 bases matching TRBD2. The J segment lost 3 bases and the V segment lost 1 base, leaving 6 bases of the junction unmatched. CDR3 length: 16 amino acids. CDR1 SEHNR and CDR2 FQNEAQ come from the germline V gene (reference sequence). The CDR3 DNA reads as TGTGCCAGCAGCTTAGTTGGGCTAGCGGACTACAATGAGCAGTTCTTC. Its protein product is CASSLVGLADYNEQFF.

The chain has TRBV9 and TRBJ2-1; 7 bases are shared with TRBD1. Germline assignment: CDR1 SGDLS and CDR2 YYNGEE. The V gene end was trimmed by 2 bases and the J gene end by 6 bases; junction bases not matched to a gene: 5. CDR3 length equals 14 residues. The CDR3 sequence: CASSVGQIGNEQFF. In DNA, the CDR3 is TGTGCCAGCAGCGTGGGACAGATCGGCAATGAGCAGTTCTTC.

This sequence joins TRBV28 and TRBJ1-2; possibly TRBD1 for D (5 bases). CDR1 MDHEN and CDR2 SYDVKM come from the germline V gene. The CDR3 is made up of 14 amino acids. Trimming left V 5 bases short and J 8 bases short, with 18 bases between. CDR3 sequence: CASSTQPRSGGYTF. The CDR3 coding sequence is TGTGCCAGCAGTACCCAGCCCAGGTCAGGGGGCTACACCTTC.

A single count supports this clone. CDR3 loop: CSVQGLPTNEKLFF. In DNA form, the CDR3 reads TGCAGCGTGCAGGGGTTACCAACTAATGAAAAACTGTTTTTT. This sequence joins TRBV29-1 and TRBJ1-4; TRBD1 is a possible D gene (6 bases). Trimming removed 6 bases at V and 0 bases at J, with 11 bases between. CDR3 size: 14 residues. Germline CDR1 reads SQVTM; CDR2 reads ANQGSEA.

The chain uses TRBV6-4 and TRBJ1-5; D ambiguous. CDR3 size: 13 residues. CDR1 and CDR2 (germline): MRHNA, SNTAGT. Trimming shortened V by 2 bases and J by 7 bases, and 9 bases separated the two germline ends. The CDR3 DNA is TGTGCCAGCAGTGACGAGACCGGACAGCCCCAGCATTTT. It is translated as CASSDETGQPQHF.

The chain is built from TRBV20-1 and TRBJ1-3; D gene ambiguous. The germline V and J ends were trimmed by 2 bases and 3 bases, with 2 bases remaining between them. The CDR3 runs to 11 residues. The germline CDR1 and CDR2 sequences are DFQATT and SNEGSKA (reference sequence). CDR3 in DNA: TGCAGTGCTAGACTTGGAAACACCATATATTTT. Amino acid sequence: CSARLGNTIYF.

The table lists this clone with a count of one. This chain uses TRBV12-5 with TRBJ2-7; 7 bases are shared with TRBD1. CDR1 LGHNT and CDR2 FRNRAP come from the germline V gene. This CDR3 region has 14 residues. V dropped 6 bases and J dropped 0; count of bases not matched to a gene: 5. The CDR3 nucleotides read TGTGCTAGTGGCCGCCGGGACAGCTCCTACGAGCAGTACTTC. This translates into CASGRRDSSYEQYF.